Below are 3 T cell receptor beta chains sequenced from a single sample in a study of T-cell reconstitution after alpha-beta-depleted transplantation in children. The TCRbeta library was prepared with unique molecular identifiers. TCRdb passed the PCR reads through MiXCR, listing each CDR3 protein once. The profile shows around 120,000 distinct CDR3 sequences, around 23% of them singletons. Specimen: PBMCs, mostly from graft donor cells, collected 180 days after TCRalphabeta/CD19-depleted stem cell transplant. These receptors were obtained from a male patient aged 2 to 9 who had a stem cell transplant for chronic granulomatous disease, so the T cells may come from the graft donor.

This clonotype was counted many times. The chain joins TRBV28 to TRBJ2-3, with 8 bases matching TRBD2. Germline CDR1 MDHEN, CDR2 SYDVKM. The CDR3 loop spans 16 amino acids. V shed 3 bases and J 2 bases; nucleotides not matched to a gene: 7. CDR3 loop: CASSLGLDAITDTQYF. In nucleotides, the CDR3 is TGTGCCAGCAGTTTGGGACTAGACGCCATCACAGATACGCAGTATTTT.

The sample holds many counts of this clonotype. The chain links TRBV20-1 to TRBJ2-2, with D uncertain. V was shortened by 3 bases and J by 4 bases, with 15 bases between the two germline ends. Germline V gives CDR1 DFQATT, CDR2 SNEGSKA (reference sequence). CDR3 length equals 15 residues. The CDR3 coding sequence is TGCAGTGCTAGCCCCCCCCAGGTTCCCACCGGGGAGCTGTTTTTT. Translation gives CSASPPQVPTGELFF.

This clonotype was seen a handful of times. This rearrangement joins TRBV6-5 to TRBJ2-7; 8 bases are a match to TRBD1. CDR1 and CDR2 (germline): MNHEY, SVGAGI. The ends lost 2 bases at V and 1 base at J; junction bases unmatched: 7. The length of the CDR3 is 16 residues. The CDR3 loop reads CASSYGTGQGSYEQYF. The CDR3 nucleotides are TGTGCCAGCAGTTACGGAACTGGACAGGGATCCTACGAGCAGTACTTC.